A single sample gave rise to the 28 T cell receptor beta chains below, sequenced in a study of T cell repertoires in ileal Crohn's disease. Profiled with immunoSEQ multiplex PCR; TCRdb holds only in-frame clones, not every one. The sample shows about 8,400 clones, 80% of them seen only once. Sequences were obtained from ileal tissue. These receptors all come from an adult with Crohn's disease.

The chain combines TRBV4-1 with TRBJ2-3; possible D gene TRBD1, 6 bases. The CDR3 has 16 residues. The V gene lost 1 base and the J gene lost 4 bases, with 15 bases spanning the gap. CDR1 MGHRA and CDR2 YSYEKL come from the germline V gene. CDR3 DNA sequence: TGCGCCAGCAGCCAAGGTCAGGGGAATGGTGCAGATACGCAGTATTTT. Encoded protein: CASSQGQGNGADTQYF.

This rearrangement joins TRBV19 to TRBJ2-7, with D possibly matching TRBD1 (6 bases). CDR1 is LNHDA, CDR2 SQIVND, per germline (reference sequence). V was pared by 5 bases and J by 0 bases, with 8 bases between. This CDR3 region has 13 residues. For the CDR3, the DNA is TGTGCCAGTAGTCAGGACAGCTCCTACGAGCAGTACTTC. Its protein is CASSQDSSYEQYF.

In this sample, this clone turned up a few times. V gene TRBV5-1 combines with J gene TRBJ2-5, with 8 nucleotides matching TRBD1. CDR3 length: 16 amino acids. Germline CDR1 reads SGHRS; CDR2 reads YFSETQ. V was pared by 3 bases and J by 2 bases, with 9 bases of the junction left unmatched. As DNA, the CDR3 is TGCGCCAGCAGCTCAGGAGTCGGACAGGGTCAAGAGACCCAGTACTTC. Its translation: CASSSGVGQGQETQYF.

Details on this clone: Other DNA sequences in the sample encode the same CDR3. The chain links TRBV5-1 to TRBJ1-1, with no clear D. With 0 bases removed from V and 2 bases from J, the gap between germline ends came to 8 bases. Germline assignment: CDR1 SGHRS and CDR2 YFSETQ. This CDR3 contains 14 residues. In DNA, the CDR3 is TGCGCCAGCAGCTTGGCCGGTCAAAACACTGAAGCTTTCTTT. This codes for CASSLAGQNTEAFF.

The chain employs TRBV6-6 and TRBJ2-3; TRBD1 matches 7 bases. Germline assignment: CDR1 MNHNY and CDR2 SVGAGI (reference sequence). This CDR3 spans 15 amino acids. The trim removed 6 bases at V and 5 bases at J, leaving 11 bases unmatched. The CDR3 DNA reads TGTGCCAGCAGCCCAGGGGGACAGTCCTTAGATACGCAGTATTTT. It yields the protein CASSPGGQSLDTQYF.

DNA of the CDR3: TGTGCCAGCTCGGACAGGGCTAAAGAGACCCAGTACTTC. Its protein is CASSDRAKETQYF. This sequence joins TRBV18 and TRBJ2-5; 8 nucleotides align to TRBD1. The CDR3 consists of 13 residues. Germline values: CDR1 KGHSH, CDR2 LQKENI. Trimming cost V 6 bases and J 3 bases; bases outside gene matches: 3.

This clone was seen just once. The V gene is TRBV4-2, the J gene TRBJ2-5, with 8 bases identical to TRBD1. The CDR3 length is 15 residues. V lost 2 bases to trimming and J lost 5 bases; unmatched junction nucleotides: 7. CDR1 and CDR2 (germline): LGHNA, YNFKEQ. The DNA for the CDR3 is TGTGCCAGCAGCCAATGCCCAAACAGGGGGGAGACCCAGTACTTC. As protein: CASSQCPNRGETQYF.

This rearrangement joins TRBV6-1 to TRBJ2-7; 9 positions match TRBD1. Germline-derived CDR1 and CDR2 are MNHNS and SASEGT. The CDR3 runs to 15 residues. J was trimmed by 2 bases and V by 4 bases; bases with no gene match: 6. As DNA, the CDR3 is TGTGCCAGCAGTGGGCCGGGACAGGGCACCTACGAGCAGTACTTC. The encoded protein is CASSGPGQGTYEQYF.

The chain carries TRBV19 and TRBJ2-1; 16 bases are a match to TRBD2. Germline V lookup: CDR1 LNHDA, CDR2 SQIVND (reference sequence). With 3 bases clipped from V and 11 bases from J, the junction kept 4 bases outside the gene matches. The CDR3 is made up of 15 amino acids. The CDR3 protein is CASSIGTSGRAKQFF. The CDR3 DNA is TGTGCCAGTAGTATCGGGACTAGCGGGAGGGCTAAGCAGTTCTTC.

The chain recombines TRBV11-2 with TRBJ2-1, with D perhaps TRBD2 (7 bases). This CDR3 is 13 amino acids long. Looked up from germline, CDR1 is SGHAT and CDR2 is FQNNGV. The germline V and J ends were trimmed by 1 base and 15 bases, with 16 bases remaining between them. The CDR3: CASSLVSGGPSFF. CDR3 DNA: TGTGCCAGCAGCTTAGTTTCGGGGGGCCCTTCGTTCTTC.

The chain combines TRBV18 with TRBJ2-7; no clear D gene. V lost 4 bases to trimming and J lost 2 bases, with 9 bases between them. The CDR3 spans 13 residues. CDR1 and CDR2 (germline): KGHSH, LQKENI. The CDR3 region has the DNA TGTGCCAGCTCACGCAGTGAGACCTACGAGCAGTACTTC. It is translated as CASSRSETYEQYF.

This CDR3 reads CASSSQWEAGNEQYF. Written as DNA, the CDR3 is TGCGCCAGCAGTTCACAATGGGAAGCGGGGAACGAGCAGTACTTC. The chain links TRBV4-3 to TRBJ2-7, with TRBD2 matching 7 bases. This CDR3 has 15 residues. In germline, CDR1 is LGHNA, CDR2 YSLEER. Trimming at V came to 6 bases and at J to 5 bases, leaving 13 bases not matched to a gene.

CDR3 in DNA: TGTGCCAGCAGTACGAATCGGGACTTGAGCTCCTACGAGCAGTACTTC. Translating it yields CASSTNRDLSSYEQYF. This sequence joins TRBV28 and TRBJ2-7, with TRBD2 as a possible D gene (6 bases). Trimming left V 5 bases short and J 0 bases short, with 17 bases between. The CDR3 spans 16 residues. CDR1 MDHEN and CDR2 SYDVKM come from the germline V gene.

The genes are TRBV9 and TRBJ2-5, with 10 positions matching TRBD1. Germline loops: CDR1 SGDLS, CDR2 YYNGEE. The trim removed 4 bases at V and 5 bases at J, leaving 11 bases unmatched. This CDR3 is built from 16 residues. CDR3: CASSPRQTGGGETQYF. DNA of the CDR3: TGTGCCAGCAGCCCTCGACAGACAGGGGGCGGTGAGACCCAGTACTTC.

V usage is TRBV10-3 and J usage is TRBJ2-3; weak D call: TRBD1 (6 bases). Between the trimmed V and J ends, which lost 4 bases and 0 bases, there was a span of 11 bases. Looked up from germline, CDR1 is ENHRY and CDR2 is SYGVKD. The CDR3 loop spans 15 amino acids. The CDR3 here is CAISGLRGSTDTQYF. The CDR3 DNA reads as TGTGCCATCAGTGGGCTCAGGGGTAGCACAGATACGCAGTATTTT.

This chain uses TRBV27 with TRBJ1-4, with 7 positions matching TRBD1. From germline, CDR1 is MNHEY and CDR2 SMNVEV (reference sequence). Trimming cost V 9 bases and J 7 bases; bases outside gene matches: 14. The CDR3 sequence is 15 residues long. The DNA for the CDR3 is TGTGCCAGGTATAGACCCGGGACAGTAAGTGAAAAACTGTTTTTT. Translated, it gives CARYRPGTVSEKLFF.

V gene TRBV27 combines with J gene TRBJ1-2; possibly TRBD1 for D (6 bases). The CDR3 sequence is 13 residues long. In germline, CDR1 is MNHEY, CDR2 SMNVEV (reference sequence). Trimming took 4 bases from V and 3 from J, leaving 9 bases between them. CDR3: CASSSRGDYGYTF. The CDR3 DNA reads TGTGCCAGCAGTTCCAGGGGAGACTATGGCTACACCTTC.

This rearrangement joins TRBV29-1 to TRBJ1-1; no reliable D call. CDR1 is SQVTM, CDR2 ANQGSEA, per germline. The CDR3 is 10 residues long. V was clipped by 4 bases and J by 11 bases, with 11 bases between them. CDR3 in DNA: TGCAGCGTTGTACGGGGTTTGGCTTTCTTT. Translated, it gives CSVVRGLAFF. Full variable domain (remainder filled in from reference TRBV29-1 and TRBJ1-1): SAVISQKPSRDICQRGTSLTIQCQVDSQVTMMFWYRQQPGQSLTLIATANQGSEATYESGFVIDKFPISRPNLTFSTLTVSNMSPEDSSIYLCSVVRGLAFFGQGTRLTVV.

A few counts support this clone. V gene TRBV7-2 combines with J gene TRBJ2-1; D remains ambiguous. The V gene's germline CDR1 is SGHTA and CDR2 FQGNSA. This CDR3 comprises 13 residues. Trimming shortened V by 7 bases and J by 10 bases, and 17 bases separated the two germline ends. The CDR3 is CASNPSWTAEQFF. The CDR3, as DNA: TGTGCCAGCAACCCCTCGTGGACGGCGGAGCAGTTCTTC.

CDR3: CASSLNIEQYF. The CDR3 DNA reads TGTGCCAGCAGTTTGAATATAGAGCAGTACTTC. V is TRBV28 and J is TRBJ2-7; the D is unclear. Per the germline V gene, CDR1 is MDHEN and CDR2 is SYDVKM. The CDR3 extends over 11 amino acids. With 3 bases removed from V and 7 bases from J, the gap between germline ends came to 7 bases.

The rearrangement links TRBV11-3 to TRBJ2-1, with a weak D call TRBD2 (6 bases). The CDR3 has 15 amino acids. The germline V gene has CDR1 SGHNT and CDR2 YENEEA. With 1 base removed from V and 4 bases from J, the gap between germline ends came to 11 bases. The CDR3 DNA reads TGTGCCAGCAGCTTAGCGACGGGGGATTACAATGAGCAGTTCTTC. This codes for CASSLATGDYNEQFF.

The CDR3 DNA sequence: TGTGCCAGCAGCGCCCGGTCGGGACAGGGGAACGGCTACACCTTC. Its protein product is CASSARSGQGNGYTF. J is TRBJ1-2 and V is TRBV7-2, with TRBD1 matching 10 bases. CDR1 and CDR2 (germline): SGHTA, FQGNSA. The CDR3 loop spans 15 amino acids. Losses at the gene ends were 5 bases for V and 8 bases for J; bases not matched to a gene: 11.

The CDR3 DNA sequence: TGTGCCAGCAGTATGGAAACCGGGGAGCTGTTTTTT. Encoded protein: CASSMETGELFF. This rearrangement joins TRBV2 to TRBJ2-2, with D unclear. Trimming pared 5 bases from V and 5 bases from J, leaving 6 bases between. Germline CDR1 and CDR2: SNHLY and FYNNEI. The CDR3 runs 12 residues.

The chain employs TRBV7-2 and TRBJ2-7; TRBD2 matches at 7 bases. This CDR3 comprises 15 residues. Losses at the gene ends were 2 bases for V and 3 bases for J; bases not matched to a gene: 7. Germline V CDR1 and CDR2: SGHTA, FQGNSA. The CDR3 bases are TGTGCCAGCAGCTTACTGGGGGAGGGCCTCTACGAGCAGTACTTC. It codes for CASSLLGEGLYEQYF.

V usage is TRBV7-2 and J usage is TRBJ1-2, with TRBD1 matching over 7 bases. V was pared by 6 bases and J by 4 bases, with 17 bases of the junction left unmatched. Germline CDR1 and CDR2: SGHTA and FQGNSA. The CDR3 is 17 amino acids. The CDR3 loop reads CASSLNPTGPLTYGYTF. The CDR3 DNA is TGTGCCAGCAGTCTTAACCCGACAGGGCCGCTTACCTATGGCTACACCTTC.

V usage is TRBV6-5 and J usage is TRBJ2-7, with D unresolved. The germline V gene has CDR1 MNHEY and CDR2 SVGAGI. The CDR3 spans 14 residues. V lost 7 bases and J 4 bases, leaving 17 bases between the germline ends. CDR3 region: CASKPGTIPYEQYF. The CDR3 DNA follows: TGTGCCAGCAAGCCAGGAACGATACCTTACGAGCAGTACTTC.

V usage is TRBV19 and J usage is TRBJ2-1, with D perhaps matching TRBD2 (5 bases). Between the trimmed V and J ends, which lost 6 bases and 5 bases, there was a span of 14 bases. This CDR3 has 14 amino acids. Germline V gives CDR1 LNHDA, CDR2 SQIVND (reference sequence). The CDR3, as DNA: TGTGCCAGTAGCTATCGGGATAGCGACAATGAGCAGTTCTTC. The encoded protein is CASSYRDSDNEQFF. The full variable domain, completed using reference TRBV19 and TRBJ2-1, is DGGITQSPKYLFRKEGQNVTLSCEQNLNHDAMYWYRQDPGQGLRLIYYSQIVNDFQKGDIAEGYSVSREKKESFPLTVTSAQKNPTAFYLCASSYRDSDNEQFFGPGTRLTVL.

In the case of this clone: The junction and the germline gene differ at one end; a read error may be behind it. The J gene is TRBJ1-4, the V gene TRBV29-1; TRBD1 matches at 8 bases. CDR1 and CDR2 from the germline V gene are SQVTM and ANQGSEA. The CDR3 has 13 amino acids. The CDR3 DNA sequence: TGCAGCGTCGAAGGACAGGGTGGAGAAAAACTGTTTTTT. Translating gives CSVEGQGGEKLFF.